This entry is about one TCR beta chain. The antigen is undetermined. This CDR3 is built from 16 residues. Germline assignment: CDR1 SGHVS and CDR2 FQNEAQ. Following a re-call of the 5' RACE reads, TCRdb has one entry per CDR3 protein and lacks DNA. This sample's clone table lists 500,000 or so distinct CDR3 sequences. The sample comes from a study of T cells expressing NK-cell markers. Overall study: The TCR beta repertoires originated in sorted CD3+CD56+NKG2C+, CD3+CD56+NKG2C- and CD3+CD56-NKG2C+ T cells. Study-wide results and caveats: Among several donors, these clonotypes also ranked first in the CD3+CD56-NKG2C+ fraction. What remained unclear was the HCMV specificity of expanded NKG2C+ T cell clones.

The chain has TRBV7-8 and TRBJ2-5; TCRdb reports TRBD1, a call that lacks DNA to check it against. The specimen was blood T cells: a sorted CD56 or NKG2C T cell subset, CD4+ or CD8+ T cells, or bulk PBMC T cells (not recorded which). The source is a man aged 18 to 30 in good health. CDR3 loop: CASSRGRVRVRETQYF.